The 18 T cell receptor beta chains below all came from one sample that was sequenced in a study of shared clonotypes between healthy human individuals. Profiled with immunoSEQ multiplex PCR; TCRdb holds only in-frame clones, not every one. The table includes under 600,000 clones, roughly 97% detected once. Sample: naive CD4+ T cells sorted from blood. Described subset: CD45RA+ positively selected. Receptors originate from a woman aged 25 to 39 in good health.

The CDR3 region is CASSLRGYYEQYF. CDR3 in DNA: TGTGCCAGCAGTCTCCGTGGCTACTACGAGCAGTACTTC. The chain joins TRBV27 to TRBJ2-7, with D unclear. The germline V and J ends were trimmed by 5 bases and 3 bases, with 11 bases remaining between them. Germline V lookup: CDR1 MNHEY, CDR2 SMNVEV (reference sequence). The CDR3 loop spans 13 amino acids.

With respect to this clone: Germline and junction disagree at one end, which may indicate a read error. This chain links TRBV7-9 with TRBJ2-3; 9 nucleotides align to TRBD1. This CDR3 has 15 amino acids. The germline V gene has CDR1 SEHNR and CDR2 FQNEAQ (reference sequence). CDR3 protein: CASSLVGQGRARVLF. In nucleotides, the CDR3 is TGTGCCAGCAGCTTAGTGGGACAGGGTCGGGCACGGGTCCTTTTT. Full variable domain (outside the CDR3, taken from reference TRBV7-9 and TRBJ2-3): DTGVSQNPRHKITKRGQNVTFRCDPISEHNRLYWYRQTLGQGPEFLTYFQNEAQLEKSRLLSDRFSAERPKGSFSTLEIQRTEQGDSAMYLCASSLVGQGRARVLFGPGTRLTVL.

The chain combines TRBV4-1 with TRBJ1-4; TRBD1 matches 8 bases. CDR3 length: 17 amino acids. V lost 1 base and J lost 0; bases outside the gene matches: 4. The germline V gene encodes CDR1 MGHRA and CDR2 YSYEKL. The chain's CDR3 is CASSQGGQGSTNEKLFF. CDR3 nucleotide sequence: TGCGCCAGCAGCCAAGGAGGACAGGGATCAACTAATGAAAAACTGTTTTTT.

The chain carries TRBV19 and TRBJ1-5; D gene uncertain. The CDR3 has 14 amino acids. Trimming removed 4 bases at V and 4 bases at J, with 11 bases between. Germline CDR1 reads LNHDA; CDR2 reads SQIVND (reference sequence). CDR3 bases: TGTGCCAGTAGTACCGGACTGATGAATCAGCCCCAGCATTTT. Translating gives CASSTGLMNQPQHF.

The V and J genes are TRBV30 and TRBJ2-7, with D maybe TRBD2 (7 bases). The CDR3 has 14 amino acids. The V gene's germline CDR1 is GTSNPN and CDR2 SVGIG (reference sequence). Trimming pared 1 base from V and 0 bases from J, leaving 10 bases between. The CDR3 sequence: CAWSGGGHSYEQYF. CDR3 nucleotides: TGTGCCTGGAGTGGGGGGGGGCACTCCTACGAGCAGTACTTC.

The V gene is TRBV20-1, the J gene TRBJ1-1, with D hard to call. CDR1 and CDR2 (germline): DFQATT, SNEGSKA (reference sequence). The CDR3 spans 11 residues. V gave up 7 bases and J gave up 4 bases, with 10 bases separating them. CDR3 sequence (DNA): TGCAGTGTTACTCGGGTCACTGAAGCTTTCTTT. Translating it yields CSVTRVTEAFF.

This chain links TRBV9 with TRBJ2-7, with TRBD1 identical over 7 bases. The germline V gene encodes CDR1 SGDLS and CDR2 YYNGEE. With 4 bases clipped from V and 3 bases from J, the junction kept 19 bases outside the gene matches. CDR3 length: 18 amino acids. CDR3 in amino acids: CASSPGTEMAGFDYEQYF. DNA of the CDR3: TGTGCCAGCAGCCCCGGGACAGAGATGGCGGGTTTCGACTACGAGCAGTACTTC.

The chain uses TRBV2 and TRBJ1-4, with D possibly being TRBD1 (5 bases). The CDR3 length is 13 residues. Germline V CDR1 and CDR2: SNHLY, FYNNEI. Trimming cost V 5 bases and J 8 bases, with 12 bases left between them. CDR3 loop: CASSTRVREKLFF. Written as DNA, the CDR3 is TGTGCCAGCAGTACCAGGGTTAGGGAAAAACTGTTTTTT.

This clone was recorded once. The rearrangement joins TRBV18 to TRBJ2-3, with 8 bases aligning to TRBD2. The V gene's germline CDR1 is KGHSH and CDR2 LQKENI. With 6 bases clipped from V and 2 bases from J, the junction kept 16 bases outside the gene matches. The CDR3 contains 18 residues. CDR3 residues: CASSPDSRLAGYTDTQYF. The CDR3 region has the DNA TGTGCCAGCTCTCCGGACTCAAGATTAGCGGGATACACAGATACGCAGTATTTT. The full variable domain, completed using reference TRBV18 and TRBJ2-3, is NAGVMQNPRHLVRRRGQEARLRCSPMKGHSHVYWYRQLPEEGLKFMVYLQKENIIDESGMPKERFSAEFPKEGPSILRIQQVVRGDSAAYFCASSPDSRLAGYTDTQYFGPGTRLTVL.

The chain combines TRBV7-2 with TRBJ2-5, with 11 nucleotides matching TRBD2. Per the germline V gene, CDR1 is SGHTA and CDR2 is FQGNSA. The CDR3 is 15 residues long. V was pared by 6 bases and J by 0 bases, with 3 bases of the junction left unmatched. As DNA, the CDR3 is TGTGCCAGCAGTCTAGCGGGGGGCGACCAAGAGACCCAGTACTTC. Translating it yields CASSLAGGDQETQYF.

This rearrangement joins TRBV5-5 to TRBJ2-3, with a weak D call TRBD2 (6 bases). The CDR3 extends over 14 amino acids. Deletions cut 5 bases from V and 3 bases from J, with 13 bases between. Per the germline V gene, CDR1 is SGHKS and CDR2 is YYEKEE (reference sequence). DNA of the CDR3: TGTGCCAGCAGTCTCCAGGGAGGTACAGATACGCAGTATTTT. It is translated as CASSLQGGTDTQYF.

Regarding this clone: Other DNA sequences of this sample code for an identical CDR3. This sequence joins TRBV19 and TRBJ2-5; possibly TRBD1 or TRBD2 for D (5 bases each). V was pared by 3 bases and J by 5 bases, with 10 bases between. CDR3 length: 13 amino acids. Germline V gene lookup returns CDR1 LNHDA and CDR2 SQIVND (reference sequence). CDR3: CASSIQGGETQYF. The CDR3 nucleotides read TGTGCCAGTAGTATTCAGGGCGGGGAGACCCAGTACTTC.

This clone was seen more than once but under ten times. The V and J genes are TRBV15 and TRBJ1-5, with a possible D match to TRBD1 (5 bases). V lost 3 bases to trimming and J lost 9 bases, with 9 bases between them. Germline V gives CDR1 LNHNV, CDR2 YYDKDF (reference sequence). This CDR3 comprises 12 residues. CDR3 loop: CATSRQGSPQHF. In nucleotides, the CDR3 is TGTGCCACCAGCAGGCAGGGTTCGCCCCAGCATTTT.

A remark on this clone: The same CDR3 is also encoded by other DNA sequences in this sample. V gene TRBV28 combines with J gene TRBJ1-2; tentative D call: TRBD1 (6 bases). CDR3 size: 12 residues. With 3 bases removed from V and 4 bases from J, the gap between germline ends came to 6 bases. Germline loops: CDR1 MDHEN, CDR2 SYDVKM. CDR3 loop: CASSFRGYGYTF. For the CDR3, the DNA is TGTGCCAGCAGTTTCAGGGGCTATGGCTACACCTTC.

CDR3 in amino acids: CASSGAESSYNEQFF. The CDR3 DNA reads as TGTGCCAGCTCTGGAGCCGAGAGCTCCTACAATGAGCAGTTCTTC. The J gene is TRBJ2-1, the V gene TRBV10-3, with D hard to call. CDR1 ENHRY and CDR2 SYGVKD come from the germline V gene. V was trimmed by 10 bases and J by 0 bases, leaving 16 bases between them. The CDR3 extends over 15 amino acids.

This chain connects TRBV15 to TRBJ1-1, with TRBD1 as a possible D gene (6 bases). The germline V gene has CDR1 LNHNV and CDR2 YYDKDF (reference sequence). Trimming took 5 bases from V and 0 from J, leaving 7 bases between them. The CDR3 runs 13 residues. This CDR3 reads CATSWTVNTEAFF. The CDR3 region has the DNA TGTGCCACCAGCTGGACAGTGAACACTGAAGCTTTCTTT.

The chain recombines TRBV5-1 with TRBJ2-7; D perhaps matches TRBD1 (6 bases). CDR1 is SGHRS and CDR2 is YFSETQ in the germline V gene. This CDR3 contains 15 residues. V lost 1 base, J lost 2 bases, and 13 bases lay in between. The chain's CDR3 is CASSLSRGATYEQYF. As DNA, the CDR3 is TGCGCCAGCAGCTTGTCCAGGGGCGCGACCTACGAGCAGTACTTC.

The chain employs TRBV6-1 and TRBJ1-1; no reliable D call. The germline gives CDR1 MNHNS, CDR2 SASEGT. The CDR3 consists of 13 residues. The ends were cut back, 4 bases at V and 2 bases at J, with 8 bases in the middle. As DNA, the CDR3 is TGTGCCAGCAGTGGTGACATTAACACTGAAGCTTTCTTT. It is translated as CASSGDINTEAFF.